This paragraph reports one T cell receptor beta chain. This entry is derived from a study of blood T cell repertoires in COVID-19. CDR3 size: 14 residues. The junction had 11 bases not matched to a gene; V was cut back by 8 bases and J by 6 bases. The germline CDR1 and CDR2 sequences are MDHEN and SYDVKM. Libraries were prepared by immunoSEQ multiplex PCR; TCRdb keeps only in-frame clonotypes and omits some of them. The repertoire has fewer than 200,000 clones, 85% to 90% of them found once; the top ten carry 6.5% to 9%. The TCR comes from a woman aged 60-75 years with acute or convalescent COVID-19. Sequencing input: peripheral blood. This chain links TRBV28 with TRBJ2-7; the match to TRBD1 covers 9 bases. The CDR3 loop reads CASFPGQGFSEQYF. CDR3 coding DNA: TGTGCCAGCTTTCCGGGACAGGGTTTTTCCGAGCAGTACTTC.